These T cell receptor beta chains were read from a single sample in a study of high-grade serous ovarian cancer treatment subgroups. Generated by immunoSEQ multiplex PCR, the TCRdb table keeps only in-frame clones and is missing some. The sample holds about 8,800 clones; 55% to 75% are singletons and the top ten take 10%. The sample taken for sequencing was tumor tissue. The receptors come from a human donor with high-grade serous ovarian cancer. CDR3s include the opening cysteine and the closing phenylalanine or tryptophan. D genes are given only for firm matches. The listing skips clone size in some rows; elsewhere it reads once, few, many or a size class.

TRBV18	.	.	TRBJ1-2	CASSPAQTDGYTF	TGTGCCAGCTCACCAGCCCAGACGGATGGCTACACCTTC
TRBV6-6	.	.	TRBJ1-5	CASSYRGRSNQPQHF	TGTGCCAGCAGTTATAGGGGCCGCAGCAATCAGCCCCAGCATTTT
TRBV29-1	TRBD1	few	TRBJ1-5	CSVATGAGNQPQHF	TGCAGCGTCGCAACAGGGGCTGGCAATCAGCCCCAGCATTTT
TRBV27	TRBD1	.	TRBJ2-3	CASSPGRGRPDTQYF	TGTGCCAGCAGCCCCGGAAGGGGGCGCCCAGATACGCAGTATTTT
TRBV2	.	few	TRBJ2-2	CASTSQWTGELFF	TGTGCCAGCACCTCCCAGTGGACCGGGGAGCTGTTTTTT
TRBV28	TRBD1	.	TRBJ1-4	CASSPFGTGEEKLFF	TGTGCCAGCAGTCCCTTCGGGACAGGGGAAGAAAAACTGTTTTTT
TRBV7-2	.	few	TRBJ2-6	CASSLMGSSSGANVLTF	TGTGCCAGCAGCTTAATGGGATCCAGCTCTGGGGCCAACGTCCTGACTTTC
TRBV4-2	.	.	TRBJ2-1	CASSQETGNPYNEQFF	TGTGCCAGCAGCCAAGAGACGGGGAACCCCTACAATGAGCAGTTCTTC
TRBV27	.	.	TRBJ2-3	CASSYTSTDTQYF	TGTGCCAGCAGTTATACTAGCACAGATACGCAGTATTTT
TRBV29-1	.	.	TRBJ2-1	CSVASRSYNEQFF	TGCAGCGTTGCAAGCCGGTCCTACAATGAGCAGTTCTTC
TRBV2	TRBD2	.	TRBJ2-2	CASRGLAGGFYTGELFF	TGTGCCAGCAGGGGACTAGCGGGAGGTTTCTACACCGGGGAGCTGTTTTTT
TRBV28	.	.	TRBJ2-7	CASRDSPLYSEQYF	TGTGCCAGCAGGGACAGTCCCCTATACTCCGAGCAGTACTTC
TRBV6-1	.	.	TRBJ2-7	CASSEFGWGDEQYF	TGTGCCAGCAGTGAATTCGGGTGGGGGGACGAGCAGTACTTC
TRBV7-2	.	few	TRBJ2-1	CASSPLSPYNEQFF	TGTGCCAGCAGCCCTCTCTCCCCCTACAATGAGCAGTTCTTC
TRBV5-4	.	.	TRBJ2-2	CASSSRTGLQNTGELFF	TGTGCCAGCAGCTCTAGGACCGGTCTTCAGAACACCGGGGAGCTGTTTTTT
TRBV19	.	once	TRBJ2-3	CASSGSASTDTQYF	TGTGCCAGTAGTGGGTCAGCGAGCACAGATACGCAGTATTTT
TRBV7-9	.	.	TRBJ1-2	CASSSLPTGRNNYGYTF	TGTGCCAGCAGCTCCCTCCCGACGGGGAGAAATAACTATGGCTACACCTTC
TRBV7-8	.	.	TRBJ2-2	CASSLSLGGDTGELFF	TGTGCCAGCAGCTTATCTTTAGGTGGGGACACCGGGGAGCTGTTTTTT
TRBV5-5	.	.	TRBJ2-7	CASSAGGGNVYEQYF	TGTGCCAGCAGCGCCGGGGGTGGAAATGTCTACGAGCAGTACTTC
TRBV7-3	TRBD1	.	TRBJ1-2	CASSPQGGTVTF	TGTGCCAGCAGCCCCCAGGGGGGGACAGTCACCTTC
TRBV11-2	TRBD2	.	TRBJ2-7	CASSTLAGGSYEQYF	TGTGCCAGCAGCACGTTAGCGGGAGGGAGCTACGAGCAGTACTTC
TRBV28	.	.	TRBJ2-7	CASRLQASYEQYF	TGTGCCAGCAGGCTACAGGCCTCCTACGAGCAGTACTTC
TRBV2	.	.	TRBJ2-7	CASSEALSQAYLYEQYF	TGTGCCAGCAGTGAAGCGCTAAGCCAGGCTTACCTCTACGAGCAGTACTTC
TRBV4-3	TRBD2	once	TRBJ2-1	CASSQDVVGLAYNEQFF	TGCGCCAGCAGCCAAGATGTCGTAGGACTAGCTTACAATGAGCAGTTCTTC
TRBV11-2	.	once	TRBJ2-5	CASSSIGETQYF	TGTGCCAGCAGCTCAATCGGAGAGACCCAGTACTTC
TRBV5-1	.	.	TRBJ1-1	CASSFGGRKYTEAFF	TGCGCCAGCAGCTTCGGGGGGCGTAAGTACACTGAAGCTTTCTTT
TRBV7-2	.	.	TRBJ2-4	CASSLATDRAKNIQYF	TGTGCCAGCAGCTTAGCCACGGACAGAGCCAAAAACATTCAGTACTTC
TRBV4-2	.	once	TRBJ2-7	CASSQDSFGGVTLGEQYF	TGTGCCAGCAGCCAAGATAGTTTCGGCGGCGTAACCCTGGGCGAGCAGTACTTC
TRBV28	TRBD1	once	TRBJ1-5	CASTLRGDSFNQPQHF	TGTGCCAGCACTCTAAGGGGGGACAGCTTCAATCAGCCCCAGCATTTT
TRBV7-3	TRBD2	.	TRBJ2-3	CASSYSSGSVTDTQYF	TGTGCCAGCAGTTACTCTAGCGGGAGTGTAACAGATACGCAGTATTTT
TRBV13	TRBD2	.	TRBJ2-3	CASSLSNPGLAGLHADTQYF	TGTGCCAGCAGCCTGTCGAACCCGGGACTAGCGGGGCTCCACGCCGATACGCAGTATTTT
TRBV29-1	TRBD1	.	TRBJ2-1	CSCHGQGISWEQFF	TGCAGCTGCCACGGACAGGGGATCTCTTGGGAGCAGTTCTTC
TRBV6-5	.	.	TRBJ2-7	CASSYSISDYSEQYF	TGTGCCAGCAGTTACTCGATTTCAGACTACTCCGAGCAGTACTTC
TRBV6-1	.	.	TRBJ2-1	CASSDTPPLVWQFF	TGTGCCAGCAGTGATACACCTCCCCTAGTTTGGCAGTTCTTC
TRBV12-5	.	.	TRBJ2-3	CASGPGSPDTQYF	TGTGCTAGTGGCCCCGGGAGCCCAGATACGCAGTATTTT
TRBV6-5	.	once	TRBJ1-3	CASSQGLSGNTIYF	TGTGCCAGCAGTCAGGGCCTCTCTGGAAACACCATATATTTT
TRBV2	.	few	TRBJ2-1	CASSEEGQGFF	TGTGCCAGCAGTGAAGAAGGGCAGGGTTTCTTC
TRBV27	.	.	TRBJ2-3	CASSPWEREDTQYF	TGTGCCAGCAGTCCCTGGGAGAGGGAGGATACGCAGTATTTT
TRBV5-5	.	once	TRBJ2-5	CASSLVAGIQETQYF	TGTGCCAGCAGCTTGGTGGCAGGGATACAAGAGACCCAGTACTTC
TRBV5-6	.	.	TRBJ1-1	CASEGVTEAFF	TGTGCCAGCGAGGGGGTTACTGAAGCTTTCTTT
TRBV6-1	.	medium-sized	TRBJ2-7	CASSEMLGGDYEQYF	TGTGCCAGCAGTGAAATGTTGGGGGGAGACTACGAGCAGTACTTC